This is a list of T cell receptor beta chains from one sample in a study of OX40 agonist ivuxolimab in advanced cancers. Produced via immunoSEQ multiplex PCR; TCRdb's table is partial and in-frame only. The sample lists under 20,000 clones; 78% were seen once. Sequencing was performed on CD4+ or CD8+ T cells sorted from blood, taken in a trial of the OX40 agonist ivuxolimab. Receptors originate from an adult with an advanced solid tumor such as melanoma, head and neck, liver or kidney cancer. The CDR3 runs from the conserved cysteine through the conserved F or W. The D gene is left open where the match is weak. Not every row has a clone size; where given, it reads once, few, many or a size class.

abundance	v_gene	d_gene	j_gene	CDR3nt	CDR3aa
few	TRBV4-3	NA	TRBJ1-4	TGCGCCAGCAGCCAAGATCAGCACAGGGAGGCAACTAATGAAAAACTGTTTTTT	CASSQDQHREATNEKLFF
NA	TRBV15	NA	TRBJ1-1	TGTGCCACCAGCAGAGGAGTCGAGGGAGGGATGAACACTGAAGCTTTCTTT	CATSRGVEGGMNTEAFF
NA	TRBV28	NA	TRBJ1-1	TGTGCCAGCAGTTGGGAGAACACTGAAGCTTTCTTT	CASSWENTEAFF
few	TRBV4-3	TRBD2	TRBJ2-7	TGCGCCAGCAGCCAAGCTAGCGGTACCTGGGAGCAGTACTTC	CASSQASGTWEQYF
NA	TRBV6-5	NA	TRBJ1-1	TGTGCCAGCAGTTACTCGGACGTAGGGAACACTGAAGCTTTCTTT	CASSYSDVGNTEAFF
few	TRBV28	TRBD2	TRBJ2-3	TGTGCCAGCAAGGTGGCGGGAGAGACAGATACGCAGTATTTT	CASKVAGETDTQYF
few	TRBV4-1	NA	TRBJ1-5	TGCGCCAGCAGCCCGAGGGGCAATCAGCCCCAGCATTTT	CASSPRGNQPQHF
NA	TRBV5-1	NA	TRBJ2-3	TGCGCCAGCAGCTTGGCGGCGACAAGAGCCACAGATACGCAGTATTTT	CASSLAATRATDTQYF
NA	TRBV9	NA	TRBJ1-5	TGTGCCAGCATAGGGTTTTGGAGTAATCAGCCCCAGCATTTT	CASIGFWSNQPQHF
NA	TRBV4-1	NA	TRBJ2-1	TGCGCCAGCACCTCGACTACAGGGTACAATGAGCAGTTCTTC	CASTSTTGYNEQFF
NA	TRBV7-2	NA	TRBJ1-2	TGTGCCAGCAGCTTAGCAGGGTTGAGTGGCTACACCTTC	CASSLAGLSGYTF
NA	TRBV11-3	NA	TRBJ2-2	TGTGCCAGCAGCTCGGACGGAGCATCACCCCTTAACACCGGGGAGCTGTTTTTT	CASSSDGASPLNTGELFF
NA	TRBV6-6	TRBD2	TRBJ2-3	TGTGCCAGCAGTTACATGGCTAGCGGTACGGATACGCAGTATTTT	CASSYMASGTDTQYF
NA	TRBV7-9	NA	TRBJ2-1	TGTGCCAGCAGCTTAGATGAGCAGTTCTTC	CASSLDEQFF
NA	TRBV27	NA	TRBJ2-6	TGTGCCAGCAGCAAAACCTCAACAGGGCACCCTTCTGGGGCCAACGTCCTGACTTTC	CASSKTSTGHPSGANVLTF
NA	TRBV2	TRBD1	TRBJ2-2	TGTGCCAGTTCGAATACCCTTGACAGGGCGAACACCGGGGAGCTGTTTTTT	CASSNTLDRANTGELFF
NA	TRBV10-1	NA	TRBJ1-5	TGCGCCAGCAGTGAAAGGGCAGGCGAATGCAATCAGCCCCAGCATTTT	CASSERAGECNQPQHF
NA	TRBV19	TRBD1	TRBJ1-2	TGTGCCAGTAGTTGGGACAGGGGTAACTATGGCTACACCTTC	CASSWDRGNYGYTF
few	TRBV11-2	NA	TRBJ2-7	TGTGCCAGCAGCTACGGGACGGAATCCTACGAGCAGTACTTC	CASSYGTESYEQYF
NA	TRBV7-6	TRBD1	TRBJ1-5	TGTGCCAGCAGCCCGTTCCTACAGGGGGCTGGCAATCAGCCCCAGCATTTT	CASSPFLQGAGNQPQHF
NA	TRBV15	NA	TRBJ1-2	TGTGCCACCAGCGGTACAGGTTTCCCTAACTATGGCTACACCTTC	CATSGTGFPNYGYTF
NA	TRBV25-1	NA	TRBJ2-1	TGTGCCAGCTCCCGGAATGAGCAGTTCTTC	CASSRNEQFF
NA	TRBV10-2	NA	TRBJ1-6	TGCGCCAGCATGTGGCAGGGTGGCAATTCACCCCTCCACTTT	CASMWQGGNSPLHF
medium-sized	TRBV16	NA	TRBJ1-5	TGTGCCAGCAGCCAATCGTGGGGGCAGCCCCAGCATTTT	CASSQSWGQPQHF
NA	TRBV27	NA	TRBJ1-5	TGTGCCAGCAGTTTAGCCAGCTATCAGCCCCAGCATTTT	CASSLASYQPQHF
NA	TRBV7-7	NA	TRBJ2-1	TGTGCCAGCAGCTTAAGGGGCCGGTTAAGTAATGAGCAGTTCTTC	CASSLRGRLSNEQFF
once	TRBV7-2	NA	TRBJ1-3	TGTGCCAGCAGCTTAGATCCCGGACAGGGAAACACCATATATTTT	CASSLDPGQGNTIYF
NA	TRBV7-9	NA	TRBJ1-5	TGTGCCAGCAGCTTAGCCACAGGATTCAATCAGCCCCAGCATTTT	CASSLATGFNQPQHF
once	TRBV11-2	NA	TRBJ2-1	TGTGCCAGCAGCTCTCTGGGGGACGGAAACAATGAGCAGTTCTTC	CASSSLGDGNNEQFF
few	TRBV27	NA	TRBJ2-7	TGTGCCAGCAGTGAGGGTTACTCCTACGAGCAGTACTTC	CASSEGYSYEQYF
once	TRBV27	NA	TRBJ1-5	TGTGCCAGCAGGGATGGGACGGACAATCAGCCCCAGCATTTT	CASRDGTDNQPQHF
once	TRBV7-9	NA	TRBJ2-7	TGTGCCAGCAGCTTAGTAGTCTACGAGCAGTACTTC	CASSLVVYEQYF
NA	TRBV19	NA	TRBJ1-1	TGTGCCAGTAGTATGGGGGACGGCACTGAAGCTTTCTTT	CASSMGDGTEAFF
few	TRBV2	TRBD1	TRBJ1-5	TGTGCCAGCAGAGACAGGGGTAATCAGCCCCAGCATTTT	CASRDRGNQPQHF
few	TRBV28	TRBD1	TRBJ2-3	TGTGCCAGCAGCACCCCGGGACAGGGGACCGCAGATACGCAGTATTTT	CASSTPGQGTADTQYF
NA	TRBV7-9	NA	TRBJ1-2	TGTGCCAGCAGCTTGAAAGGGTCGGGGGAGGTCACCTTC	CASSLKGSGEVTF
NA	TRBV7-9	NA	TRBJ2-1	TGTGCCAGCAGCTTACGCGAGGGAGGAACCTACAATGAGCAGTTCTTC	CASSLREGGTYNEQFF
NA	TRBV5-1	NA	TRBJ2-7	TGCGCCAGCAGCTTGTCCTTTAGCGACGAGCAGTACTTC	CASSLSFSDEQYF
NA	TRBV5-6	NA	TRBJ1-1	TGTGCCAGCAGCACTGGACGGTGGGGGAACACTGAAGCTTTCTTT	CASSTGRWGNTEAFF
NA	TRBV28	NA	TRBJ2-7	TGTGCCAGCAGTTTAGCAGGGCTGTACGAGCAGTACTTC	CASSLAGLYEQYF
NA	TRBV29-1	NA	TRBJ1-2	TGCAGCGTTGAAAGGCAGGAGGAATATGGCTACACCTTC	CSVERQEEYGYTF
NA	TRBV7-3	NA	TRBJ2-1	TGTGCCAGCAGCTTAGGGAGTTCCTACAATGAGCAGTTCTTC	CASSLGSSYNEQFF
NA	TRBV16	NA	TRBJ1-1	TGTGCCAGCAGCAGCTTAGGGGAGGGCACTGAAGCTTTCTTT	CASSSLGEGTEAFF